This record covers a single TCR beta chain. This CDR3 is 13 amino acids long. Germline assignment: CDR1 MDHEN and CDR2 SYDVKM. The data belong to a study of T cells expressing NK-cell markers. Each CDR3 protein gets one entry in TCRdb, which reprocessed the 5' RACE reads and gives no DNA. The sample is made up of about 450,000 distinct CDR3 sequences, and the top ten hold 7.3% of it. Source material: blood T cells: a sorted CD56 or NKG2C T cell subset, CD4+ or CD8+ T cells, or bulk PBMC T cells (not recorded which). The sequence derives from a woman aged 18 to 69 in good health. This rearrangement joins TRBV28 to TRBJ2-3; the TCRdb D gene call, TRBD1, has no DNA to confirm it. The CDR3 sequence is CASSFDRGDTQYF.